This T cell receptor beta chain emerged from a study of blood T cell repertoires in COVID-19. At the level of the study: The study drew acute and convalescent COVID-19 samples from the United States, Italy and Spain. The cDNA or gDNA used as material had been derived from T cells, B-cell-depleted T cells, or PBMCs.

The CDR3 runs to 15 residues. Original analysis: How many nucleated cells were present was estimated from reference gene primer amplification. Measured with immunoSEQ multiplex PCR; TCRdb has only the in-frame clones, and not every one. V and J calls and clone size are those listed in that table; D and trimming were worked out from the DNA. The repertoire holds about 54,000 clones, with around nine tenths as singletons. This receptor was obtained from a man aged 60-69 years with active COVID-19. The sequencing input was peripheral blood. The chain employs TRBV21-1 and TRBJ1-3. TRBV21-1 is a known pseudogene. The CDR3 region has the DNA TGTGCCAGTCCGGACCGGGGATTAGGTGGAAACACCATATATTTT. This translates into CASPDRGLGGNTIYF.